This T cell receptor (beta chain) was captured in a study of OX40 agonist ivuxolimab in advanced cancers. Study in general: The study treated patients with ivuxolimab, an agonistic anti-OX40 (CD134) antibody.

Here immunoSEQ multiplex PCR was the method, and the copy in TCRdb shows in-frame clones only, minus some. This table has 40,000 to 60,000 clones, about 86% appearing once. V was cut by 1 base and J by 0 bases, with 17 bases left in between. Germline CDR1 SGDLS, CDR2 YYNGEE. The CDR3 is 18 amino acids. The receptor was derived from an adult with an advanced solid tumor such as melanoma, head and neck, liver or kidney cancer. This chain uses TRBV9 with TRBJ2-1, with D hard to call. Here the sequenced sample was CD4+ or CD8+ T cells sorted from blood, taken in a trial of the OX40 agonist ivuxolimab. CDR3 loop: CASSVNDATPDSYNEQFF. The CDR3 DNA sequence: TGTGCCAGCAGCGTAAATGATGCGACACCCGACTCCTACAATGAGCAGTTCTTC.